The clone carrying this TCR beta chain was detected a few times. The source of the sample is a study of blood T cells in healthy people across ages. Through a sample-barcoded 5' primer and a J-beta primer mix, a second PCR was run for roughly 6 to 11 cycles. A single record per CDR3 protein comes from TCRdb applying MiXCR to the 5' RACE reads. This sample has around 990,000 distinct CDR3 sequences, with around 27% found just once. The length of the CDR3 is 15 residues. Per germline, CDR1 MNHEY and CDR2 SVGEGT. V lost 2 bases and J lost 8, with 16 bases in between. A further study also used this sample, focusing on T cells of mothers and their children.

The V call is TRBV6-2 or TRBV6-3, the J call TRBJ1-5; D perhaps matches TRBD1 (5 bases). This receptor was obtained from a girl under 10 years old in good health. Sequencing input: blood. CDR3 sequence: CASSYIGGRWEPQHF. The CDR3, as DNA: TGTGCCAGCAGTTACATTGGGGGAAGATGGGAGCCCCAGCATTTT.